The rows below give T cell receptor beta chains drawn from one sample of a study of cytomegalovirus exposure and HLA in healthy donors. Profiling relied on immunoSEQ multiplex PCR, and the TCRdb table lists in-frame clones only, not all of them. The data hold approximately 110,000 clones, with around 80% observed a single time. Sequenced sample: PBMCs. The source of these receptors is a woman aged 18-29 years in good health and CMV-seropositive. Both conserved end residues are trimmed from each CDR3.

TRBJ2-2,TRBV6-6,ASTKGQGSGELF
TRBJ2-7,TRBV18,ASSPQSGISSYEQY
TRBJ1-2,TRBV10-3,AISELTGNYGYT
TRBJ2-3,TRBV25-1,ASSLGVATQY
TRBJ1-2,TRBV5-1,ASSLQTNYGYT
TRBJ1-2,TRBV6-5,ASSYQGQGQYGYT
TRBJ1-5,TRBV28,ASEDRDYQPQH
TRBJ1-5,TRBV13,ASSLGGLGNQPQH
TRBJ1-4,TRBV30,AWADRFNEKLF
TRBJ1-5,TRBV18,ASSPPREGWGLNSNQPQH
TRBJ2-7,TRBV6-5,ASSYSGLTANEQY
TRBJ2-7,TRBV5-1,ASSLESYEQY
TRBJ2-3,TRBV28,ASRRASLVRLTDTQY
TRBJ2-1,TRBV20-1,SASEDNEQF
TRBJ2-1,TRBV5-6,ASSLLEVGEQF
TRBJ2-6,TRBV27,ASGQEFVSGANVLT
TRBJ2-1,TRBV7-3,ASSAGRGQSFNEQF
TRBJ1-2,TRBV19,ASSISLGTGVGYT
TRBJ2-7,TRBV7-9,ASSPWTGGAGKQY
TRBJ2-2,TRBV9,ASNPDRNTGELF
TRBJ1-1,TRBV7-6,ASSLGDGLHGAF
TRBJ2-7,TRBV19,ASSRGQLYEQY
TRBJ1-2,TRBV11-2,ASSLAGYSYGYT
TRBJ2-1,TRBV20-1,SAPERERQF
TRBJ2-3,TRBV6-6,ASSYQQGGTDTQY
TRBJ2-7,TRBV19,ASTAGTASHEQY
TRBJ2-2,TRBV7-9,ASSSGLAEFVGELF
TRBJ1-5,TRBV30,AWNYISGNQPQH
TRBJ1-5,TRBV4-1,ASSQAAWQPQH